The 20 T cell receptor beta chains reported below all come from one sample, sequenced in a study of blood T cells in healthy people across ages. The use of a sample-barcoded 5' primer and a J-beta primer mix characterized a second PCR of roughly 7 to 12 cycles. Via MiXCR, TCRdb re-called the 5' RACE reads, giving one row per CDR3 protein. The sample has more than 550,000 distinct CDR3 sequences, about a fifth seen once; the top ten hold roughly 22%. The sample consisted of blood. The receptors were sampled from a man between 65 and 85 years old in good health.

The V call is TRBV5-1, the J call TRBJ2-3; 8 nucleotides align to TRBD2. V lost 4 bases, J lost 2 bases, and 6 bases stayed unmatched. CDR1 and CDR2 (germline): SGHRS, YFSETQ. The CDR3 spans 15 residues. The CDR3 spells CASSRGGTDTDTQYF. As DNA, the CDR3 is TGCGCCAGCAGCCGCGGGGGGACCGACACAGATACGCAGTATTTT. Looking up the rest from reference TRBV5-1 and TRBJ2-3 gives the full variable domain: KAGVTQTPRYLIKTRGQQVTLSCSPISGHRSVSWYQQTPGQGLQFLFEYFSETQRNKGNFPGRFSGRQFSNSRSEMNVSTLELGDSALYLCASSRGGTDTDTQYFGPGTRLTVL.

This clonotype was observed a single time. The chain links TRBV5-6 to TRBJ2-1, with 9 bases that match TRBD2. The CDR3 extends over 17 amino acids. The junction had 15 bases not matched to a gene; V was cut back by 5 bases and J by 6 bases. CDR1 is SGHDT, CDR2 YYEEEE, per germline. The CDR3 bases are TGTGCCAGCAGGAAACCAGAACAGGCGGGGGGGGGCAATGAGCAGTTCTTC. Residues: CASRKPEQAGGGNEQFF.

The rearrangement uses TRBV7-2 and TRBJ2-3; D possibly corresponds to TRBD2 (6 bases). The length of the CDR3 is 16 residues. Germline lookup yields CDR1 SGHTA and CDR2 FQGNSA. The ends were cut back, 5 bases at V and 7 bases at J, with 22 bases in the middle. CDR3: CASSGEGAGSINTQYF. The CDR3 DNA is TGTGCCAGCAGCGGGGAAGGAGCGGGTTCCATTAATACGCAGTATTTT.

This clonotype occurred a few times. The chain uses TRBV12-3 or TRBV12-4 and TRBJ2-4; unclear D gene. V lost 5 bases to trimming and J lost 6 bases, with 11 bases between them. CDR3 length: 13 amino acids. The chain's CDR3 is CASSQTSPNIQYF. CDR3 DNA sequence: TGTGCCAGCAGTCAGACTTCTCCAAACATTCAGTACTTC.

Ten or more counts support this clonotype. This sequence joins TRBV28 and TRBJ2-5; a possible D gene is TRBD1 (5 bases). Germline V gene data show CDR1 as MDHEN and CDR2 as SYDVKM. Trimming stripped 5 bases from V and 0 bases from J, with 7 bases between. CDR3 size: 13 residues. CDR3 residues: CASSRTNQETQYF. The CDR3, as DNA: TGTGCCAGCAGTCGGACAAACCAAGAGACCCAGTACTTC. Full variable domain (rest looked up from reference TRBV28 and TRBJ2-5): DVKVTQSSRYLVKRTGEKVFLECVQDMDHENMFWYRQDPGLGLRLIYFSYDVKMKEKGDIPEGYSVSREKKERFSLILESASTNQTSMYLCASSRTNQETQYFGPGTRLLVL.

This chain connects TRBV7-8 to TRBJ2-2; D assignment may be TRBD1 or TRBD2 (6 bases each). Trimming removed 8 bases from V and 7 bases from J, with 17 bases in between. The CDR3 runs 14 residues. The germline V gene has CDR1 SGHVS and CDR2 FQNEAQ. The CDR3 region has the DNA TGTGCCAGCGGGGCCTCGGGGGCTCTCGGGGAGCTGTTTTTT. It translates to CASGASGALGELFF.

This clonotype turned up a few times. V is TRBV10-3 and J is TRBJ2-1; D is perhaps TRBD2 (6 bases). The CDR3 consists of 13 residues. CDR1 is ENHRY and CDR2 is SYGVKD in the germline V gene. Trimming removed 6 bases from V and 1 base from J, with 7 bases in between. The CDR3 coding sequence is TGTGCCATCAGGGAGGGTTCCTACAATGAGCAGTTCTTC. Protein sequence: CAIREGSYNEQFF.

The chain carries TRBV27 and TRBJ2-5; D is undetermined. The J call is in doubt because the DNA end fits TRBJ2-1 better. The CDR3 sequence is 11 residues long. Germline CDR1 is MNHEY and CDR2 is SMNVEV (reference sequence). CDR3 residues: CASSLGTKQFF. The DNA for the CDR3 is TGTGCCAGCAGTCTCGGAACTAAGCAGTTCTTC.

The chain uses TRBV29-1 and TRBJ2-3, with 9 nucleotides matching TRBD2. The CDR3 is 18 amino acids. Germline V lookup: CDR1 SQVTM, CDR2 ANQGSEA. V lost 4 bases to trimming and J lost 2 bases; unmatched junction nucleotides: 16. CDR3 sequence (DNA): TGCAGCGTTGTGGGGGCCAAGGGAACTAGCGGGTCCACAGATACGCAGTATTTT. Translating gives CSVVGAKGTSGSTDTQYF.

This chain joins TRBV15 and TRBJ2-7; no clear D gene. The V gene's germline CDR1 is LNHNV and CDR2 YYDKDF (reference sequence). The CDR3 covers 15 residues. The ends were cut back, 5 bases at V and 4 bases at J, with 18 bases in the middle. The CDR3 sequence is CATSRPGHLKYEQYF. The CDR3 region has the DNA TGTGCCACCAGCCGTCCCGGGCATCTAAAGTACGAGCAGTACTTC.

CDR3 nucleotide sequence: TGTGCCAGCAGCCCGGTAGCGGGAGCCTCTGAAGAGACCCAGTACTTC. Its translation: CASSPVAGASEETQYF. This rearrangement joins TRBV6-2 or TRBV6-3 to TRBJ2-5, with 9 positions matching TRBD2. The junction had 11 bases not matched to a gene; V was cut back by 6 bases and J by 3 bases. The CDR3 runs 16 residues. CDR1 is MNHEY, CDR2 SVGEGT, per germline.

The chain recombines TRBV12-3 or TRBV12-4 with TRBJ2-1; 11 bases are a match to TRBD2. The J call may be incorrect, as the DNA end agrees better with TRBJ2-7. There are 17 residues in the CDR3. CDR3 protein: CASRHARTSGFDYEQYV. Here the CDR3 DNA reads TGTGCCAGCAGGCACGCTCGGACTAGCGGGTTCGACTACGAGCAGTACGTC.

V and J are TRBV5-1 and TRBJ2-5, with TRBD2 as a possible D gene (5 bases). The CDR3 has 15 residues. With 4 bases removed from V and 2 bases from J, the gap between germline ends came to 15 bases. CDR1 is SGHRS, CDR2 YFSETQ, per germline. The CDR3, as DNA: TGCGCCAGCAGCAGGTCGGGTAGGGAGCAAGAGACCCAGTACTTC. This sequence encodes CASSRSGREQETQYF.

This chain connects TRBV15 to TRBJ2-6, with D tentatively TRBD2 (6 bases). CDR3 length equals 18 residues. CDR1 is LNHNV, CDR2 YYDKDF, per germline (reference sequence). Trimming stripped 0 bases from V and 2 bases from J, with 14 bases between. CDR3 nucleotide sequence: TGTGCCACCAGCAGAGAAGGGGACTCTAAAGCTGGGGCCAACGTCCTGACTTTC. The encoded protein is CATSREGDSKAGANVLTF. Based on the CDR3 plus reference TRBV15 and TRBJ2-6, the full variable domain is DAMVIQNPRYQVTQFGKPVTLSCSQTLNHNVMYWYQQKSSQAPKLLFHYYDKDFNNEADTPDNFQSRRPNTSFCFLDIRSPGLGDTAMYLCATSREGDSKAGANVLTFGAGSRLTVL.

This clonotype was found a few times. V is TRBV7-2 and J is TRBJ2-5; 7 bases align to TRBD2. The CDR3 runs to 14 residues. J lost 2 bases, V lost 5 bases, and 5 bases had no gene match. Germline-derived CDR1 and CDR2 are SGHTA and FQGNSA. For the CDR3, the DNA is TGTGCCAGCAGCACTCCTAGCGGTCAAGAGACCCAGTACTTC. This translates into CASSTPSGQETQYF.

In this sample, this clonotype turned up many times. One end of the junction fails to match germline, which may point to a read error. The V call is TRBV20-1, the J call TRBJ2-3; TRBD2 matches at 13 bases. CDR1 and CDR2 from the germline V gene are DFQATT and SNEGSKA (reference sequence). The CDR3 contains 14 residues. The CDR3 loop is CSTSGRASTDTQYF. CDR3 sequence (DNA): TGCAGTACTAGCGGGAGGGCAAGCACAGATACGCAGTATTTT.

This clonotype was observed a handful of times. The chain uses TRBV9 and TRBJ1-2, with D perhaps matching TRBD1 (6 bases). Trimming removed 5 bases at V and 8 bases at J, with 13 bases between. CDR1 is SGDLS and CDR2 is YYNGEE in the germline V gene. The CDR3 consists of 12 residues. The CDR3 region is CASSPGVSGYTF. CDR3 nucleotides: TGTGCCAGCAGTCCAGGGGTGAGCGGCTACACCTTC.

The chain has TRBV3-1 and TRBJ2-7; D gene uncertain. The germline V gene has CDR1 LGHDT and CDR2 YNNKEL (reference sequence). The CDR3 is 16 amino acids. V was cut by 1 base and J by 0 bases, with 13 bases left in between. CDR3 protein: CASSQVFGMSSYEQYF. The CDR3 coding sequence is TGTGCCAGCAGCCAAGTTTTTGGAATGAGCTCCTACGAGCAGTACTTC.

The CDR3 nucleotides are TGTGCCAGCAGAACCATGGGCACAGATACGCAGTATTTT. Its translation is CASRTMGTDTQYF. The chain combines TRBV27 with TRBJ2-3; D gene uncertain. The V gene's germline CDR1 is MNHEY and CDR2 SMNVEV (reference sequence). The CDR3 is 13 residues long. The V and J ends lost 6 bases and 1 base respectively, with 8 bases between them.

The chain couples TRBV7-3 to TRBJ2-7; D gene uncertain. The J call may be in error: the DNA end matches TRBJ2-1 better. CDR3 size: 14 residues. Germline CDR1 reads SGHTA; CDR2 reads FQGTGA. CDR3 sequence: CASSARGSYNEQFF. The CDR3 region has the DNA TGTGCCAGCAGCGCCCGCGGCTCCTACAATGAGCAGTTCTTC.